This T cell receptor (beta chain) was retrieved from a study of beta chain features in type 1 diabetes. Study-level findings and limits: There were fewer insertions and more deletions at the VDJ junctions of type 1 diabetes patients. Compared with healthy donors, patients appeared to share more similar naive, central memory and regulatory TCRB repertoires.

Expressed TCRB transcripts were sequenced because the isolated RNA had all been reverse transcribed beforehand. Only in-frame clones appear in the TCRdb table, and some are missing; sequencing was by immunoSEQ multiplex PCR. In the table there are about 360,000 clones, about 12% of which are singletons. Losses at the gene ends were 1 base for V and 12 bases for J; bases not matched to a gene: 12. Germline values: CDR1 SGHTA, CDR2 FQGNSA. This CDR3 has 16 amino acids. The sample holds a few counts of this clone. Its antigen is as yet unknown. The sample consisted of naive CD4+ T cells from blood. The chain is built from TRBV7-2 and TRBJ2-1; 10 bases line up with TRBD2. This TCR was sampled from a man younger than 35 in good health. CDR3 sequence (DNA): TGTGCCAGCAGCTTAGTAAACCGGCTAGCGGGAGTTGGGCAGTTCTTC. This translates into CASSLVNRLAGVGQFF.